This T cell receptor beta chain was sequenced for a study of T cell repertoires in cytomegalovirus infection. Study background: Signatures in public TCR beta sequences pointed to both CMV infection and matching HLA type.

Note on this clonotype: Its target is unknown.

V lost 5 bases and J lost 8; bases outside the gene matches: 12. This CDR3 region has 15 residues. A single record per CDR3 protein comes from TCRdb applying MiXCR to the reads. This table holds hundreds of thousands of distinct CDR3 sequences, approximately 24% found once. Findings of the study overall: CMV carriers with the relevant HLA were identified by cumulative public TCR beta family frequency. The ex vivo response was dominated by HLA-C-restricted CMV-specific TCR beta clonotypes.

The chain carries TRBV12-3 or TRBV12-4 and TRBJ2-1, with TRBD2 matching 7 bases. This clonotype was obtained from a human donor in good health (CMV status not recorded). Some clones in this sample may be carry-over from other donors' samples. The sample taken for sequencing was CD8+ T cells from PBMCs. In DNA, the CDR3 is TGTGCCAGCAGTCCCTGGGGGGGGTTTACTGATGAGCAGTTCTTC. It translates to CASSPWGGFTDEQFF.